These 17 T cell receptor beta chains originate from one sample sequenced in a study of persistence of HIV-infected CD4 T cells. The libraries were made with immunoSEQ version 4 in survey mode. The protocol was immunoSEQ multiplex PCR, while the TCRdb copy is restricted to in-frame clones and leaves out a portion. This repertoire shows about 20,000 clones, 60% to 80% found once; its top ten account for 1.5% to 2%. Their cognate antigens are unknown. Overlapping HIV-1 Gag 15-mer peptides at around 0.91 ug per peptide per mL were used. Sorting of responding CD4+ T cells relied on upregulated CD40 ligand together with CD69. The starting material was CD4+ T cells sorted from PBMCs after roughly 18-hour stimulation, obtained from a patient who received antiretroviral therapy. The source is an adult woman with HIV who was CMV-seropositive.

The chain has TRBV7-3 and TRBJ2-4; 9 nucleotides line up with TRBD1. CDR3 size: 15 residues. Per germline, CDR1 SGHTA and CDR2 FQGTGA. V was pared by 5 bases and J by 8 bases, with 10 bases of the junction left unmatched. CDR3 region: CASSPTAGQGHIQYF. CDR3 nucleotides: TGTGCCAGCAGCCCTACGGCGGGACAGGGACACATTCAGTACTTC.

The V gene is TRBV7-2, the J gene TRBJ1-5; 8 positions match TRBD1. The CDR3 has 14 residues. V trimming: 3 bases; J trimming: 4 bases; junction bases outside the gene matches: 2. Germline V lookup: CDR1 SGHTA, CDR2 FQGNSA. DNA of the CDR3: TGTGCCAGCAGCTTCGACAGGGGTAATCAGCCCCAGCATTTT. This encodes CASSFDRGNQPQHF.

DNA for the CDR3: TGTGCCAGCAGCTCTTCGACAGGAAGGTACACTGAAGCTTTCTTT. It specifies CASSSSTGRYTEAFF. The gene calls are TRBV5-4 and TRBJ1-1; D is perhaps TRBD1 (6 bases). Trimming shortened V by 3 bases and J by 3 bases, and 15 bases separated the two germline ends. The CDR3 loop spans 15 amino acids. The germline V gene has CDR1 SGHNT and CDR2 YYREEE (reference sequence).

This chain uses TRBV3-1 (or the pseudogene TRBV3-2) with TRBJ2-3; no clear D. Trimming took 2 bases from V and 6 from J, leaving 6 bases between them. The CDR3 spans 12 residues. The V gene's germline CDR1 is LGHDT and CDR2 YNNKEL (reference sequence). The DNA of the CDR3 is TGTGCCAGCAGCCAATCCCCCGATACGCAGTATTTT. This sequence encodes CASSQSPDTQYF.

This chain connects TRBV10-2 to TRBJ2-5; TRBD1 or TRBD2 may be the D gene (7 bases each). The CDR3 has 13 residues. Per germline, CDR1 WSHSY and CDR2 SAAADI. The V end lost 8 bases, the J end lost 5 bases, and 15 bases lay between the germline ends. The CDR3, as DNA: TGCGCCAGCGGCCCCAGGGGGGGTGAGACCCAGTACTTC. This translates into CASGPRGGETQYF.

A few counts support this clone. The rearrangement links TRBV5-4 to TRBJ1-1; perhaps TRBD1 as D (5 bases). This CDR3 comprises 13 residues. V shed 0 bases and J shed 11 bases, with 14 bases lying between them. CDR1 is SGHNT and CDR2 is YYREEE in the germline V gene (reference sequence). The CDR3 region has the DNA TGTGCCAGCAGCTTGGAAAGGGCAGGGTTGGCTTTCTTT. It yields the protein CASSLERAGLAFF.

DNA for the CDR3: TGTGCCAGCAGCTCGAGGACAGGGGAAAACACCATATATTTT. Amino acids: CASSSRTGENTIYF. The J gene is TRBJ1-3, the V gene TRBV7-9, with 9 bases fitting TRBD1. CDR1 is SEHNR, CDR2 FQNEAQ, per germline (reference sequence). CDR3 length: 14 amino acids. Trimming took 4 bases from V and 6 from J; bases not matched to a gene: 4.

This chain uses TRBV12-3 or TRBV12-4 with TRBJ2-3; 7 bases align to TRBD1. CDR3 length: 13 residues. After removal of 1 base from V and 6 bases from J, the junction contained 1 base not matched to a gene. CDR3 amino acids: CASSLEGADTQYF. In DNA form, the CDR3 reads TGTGCCAGCAGTTTAGAGGGGGCGGATACGCAGTATTTT.

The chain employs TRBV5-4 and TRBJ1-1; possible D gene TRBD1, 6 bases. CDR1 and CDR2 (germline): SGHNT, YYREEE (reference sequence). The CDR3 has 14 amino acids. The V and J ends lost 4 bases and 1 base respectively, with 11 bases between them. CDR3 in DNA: TGTGCCAGCAGCGGAACAGGGTGGAACACTGAAGCTTTCTTT. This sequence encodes CASSGTGWNTEAFF. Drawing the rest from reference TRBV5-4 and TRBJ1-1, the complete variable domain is ETGVTQSPTHLIKTRGQQVTLRCSSQSGHNTVSWYQQALGQGPQFIFQYYREEENGRGNFPPRFSGLQFPNYSSELNVNALELDDSALYLCASSGTGWNTEAFFGQGTRLTVV.

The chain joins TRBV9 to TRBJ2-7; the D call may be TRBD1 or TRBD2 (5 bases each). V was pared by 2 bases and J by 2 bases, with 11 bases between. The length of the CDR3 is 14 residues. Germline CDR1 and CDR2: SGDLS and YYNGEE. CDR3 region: CASSVGTEAYEQYF. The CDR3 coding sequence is TGTGCCAGCAGCGTGGGGACGGAAGCCTACGAGCAGTACTTC.

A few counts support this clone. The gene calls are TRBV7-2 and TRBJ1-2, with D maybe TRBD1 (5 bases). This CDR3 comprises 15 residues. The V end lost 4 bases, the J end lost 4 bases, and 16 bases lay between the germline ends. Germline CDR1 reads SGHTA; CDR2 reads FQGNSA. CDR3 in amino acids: CASSSTVGGSYGYTF. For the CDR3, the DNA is TGTGCCAGCAGCTCAACCGTCGGGGGAAGCTATGGCTACACCTTC.

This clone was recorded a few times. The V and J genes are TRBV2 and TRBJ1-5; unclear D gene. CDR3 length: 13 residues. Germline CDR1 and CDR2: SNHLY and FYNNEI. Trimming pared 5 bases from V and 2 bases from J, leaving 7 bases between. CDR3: CASSRGGNQPQHF. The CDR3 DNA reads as TGTGCCAGCAGTCGTGGGGGCAATCAGCCCCAGCATTTT.

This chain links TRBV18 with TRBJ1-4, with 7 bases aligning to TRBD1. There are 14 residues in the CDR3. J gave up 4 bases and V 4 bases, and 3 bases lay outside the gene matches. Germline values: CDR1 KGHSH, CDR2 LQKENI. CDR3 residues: CASSRDRLNEKLFF. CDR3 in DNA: TGTGCCAGCTCACGGGACAGACTTAATGAAAAACTGTTTTTT.

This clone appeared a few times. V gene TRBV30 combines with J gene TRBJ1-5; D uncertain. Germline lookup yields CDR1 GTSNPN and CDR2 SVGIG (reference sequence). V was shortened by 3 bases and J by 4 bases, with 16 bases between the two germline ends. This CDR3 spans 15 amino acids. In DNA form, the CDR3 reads TGTGCCTGGAGCACCGGGAGCTACATAAATCAGCCCCAGCATTTT. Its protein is CAWSTGSYINQPQHF.

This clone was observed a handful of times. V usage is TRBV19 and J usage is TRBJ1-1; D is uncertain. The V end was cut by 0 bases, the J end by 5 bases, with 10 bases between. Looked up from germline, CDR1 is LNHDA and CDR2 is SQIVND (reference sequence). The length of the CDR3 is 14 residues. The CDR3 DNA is TGTGCCAGTAGTATAGATCATGGTCGGACTGAAGCTTTCTTT. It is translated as CASSIDHGRTEAFF. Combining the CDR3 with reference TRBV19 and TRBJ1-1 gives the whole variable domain DGGITQSPKYLFRKEGQNVTLSCEQNLNHDAMYWYRQDPGQGLRLIYYSQIVNDFQKGDIAEGYSVSREKKESFPLTVTSAQKNPTAFYLCASSIDHGRTEAFFGQGTRLTVV.

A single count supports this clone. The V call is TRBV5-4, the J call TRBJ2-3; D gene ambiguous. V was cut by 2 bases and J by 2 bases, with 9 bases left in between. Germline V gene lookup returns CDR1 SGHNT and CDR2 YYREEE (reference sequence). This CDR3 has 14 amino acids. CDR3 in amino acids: CASSFSGVTDTQYF. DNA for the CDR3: TGTGCCAGCAGCTTTTCAGGAGTCACAGATACGCAGTATTTT.

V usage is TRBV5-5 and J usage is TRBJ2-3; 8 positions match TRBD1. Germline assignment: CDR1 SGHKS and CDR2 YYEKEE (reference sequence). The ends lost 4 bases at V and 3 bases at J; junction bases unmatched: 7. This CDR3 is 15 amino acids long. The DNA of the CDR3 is TGTGCCAGCAGCCCCGGACAGGGCCCGACAGATACGCAGTATTTT. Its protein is CASSPGQGPTDTQYF. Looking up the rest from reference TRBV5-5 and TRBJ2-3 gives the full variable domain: DAGVTQSPTHLIKTRGQQVTLRCSPISGHKSVSWYQQVLGQGPQFIFQYYEKEERGRGNFPDRFSARQFPNYSSELNVNALLLGDSALYLCASSPGQGPTDTQYFGPGTRLTVL.